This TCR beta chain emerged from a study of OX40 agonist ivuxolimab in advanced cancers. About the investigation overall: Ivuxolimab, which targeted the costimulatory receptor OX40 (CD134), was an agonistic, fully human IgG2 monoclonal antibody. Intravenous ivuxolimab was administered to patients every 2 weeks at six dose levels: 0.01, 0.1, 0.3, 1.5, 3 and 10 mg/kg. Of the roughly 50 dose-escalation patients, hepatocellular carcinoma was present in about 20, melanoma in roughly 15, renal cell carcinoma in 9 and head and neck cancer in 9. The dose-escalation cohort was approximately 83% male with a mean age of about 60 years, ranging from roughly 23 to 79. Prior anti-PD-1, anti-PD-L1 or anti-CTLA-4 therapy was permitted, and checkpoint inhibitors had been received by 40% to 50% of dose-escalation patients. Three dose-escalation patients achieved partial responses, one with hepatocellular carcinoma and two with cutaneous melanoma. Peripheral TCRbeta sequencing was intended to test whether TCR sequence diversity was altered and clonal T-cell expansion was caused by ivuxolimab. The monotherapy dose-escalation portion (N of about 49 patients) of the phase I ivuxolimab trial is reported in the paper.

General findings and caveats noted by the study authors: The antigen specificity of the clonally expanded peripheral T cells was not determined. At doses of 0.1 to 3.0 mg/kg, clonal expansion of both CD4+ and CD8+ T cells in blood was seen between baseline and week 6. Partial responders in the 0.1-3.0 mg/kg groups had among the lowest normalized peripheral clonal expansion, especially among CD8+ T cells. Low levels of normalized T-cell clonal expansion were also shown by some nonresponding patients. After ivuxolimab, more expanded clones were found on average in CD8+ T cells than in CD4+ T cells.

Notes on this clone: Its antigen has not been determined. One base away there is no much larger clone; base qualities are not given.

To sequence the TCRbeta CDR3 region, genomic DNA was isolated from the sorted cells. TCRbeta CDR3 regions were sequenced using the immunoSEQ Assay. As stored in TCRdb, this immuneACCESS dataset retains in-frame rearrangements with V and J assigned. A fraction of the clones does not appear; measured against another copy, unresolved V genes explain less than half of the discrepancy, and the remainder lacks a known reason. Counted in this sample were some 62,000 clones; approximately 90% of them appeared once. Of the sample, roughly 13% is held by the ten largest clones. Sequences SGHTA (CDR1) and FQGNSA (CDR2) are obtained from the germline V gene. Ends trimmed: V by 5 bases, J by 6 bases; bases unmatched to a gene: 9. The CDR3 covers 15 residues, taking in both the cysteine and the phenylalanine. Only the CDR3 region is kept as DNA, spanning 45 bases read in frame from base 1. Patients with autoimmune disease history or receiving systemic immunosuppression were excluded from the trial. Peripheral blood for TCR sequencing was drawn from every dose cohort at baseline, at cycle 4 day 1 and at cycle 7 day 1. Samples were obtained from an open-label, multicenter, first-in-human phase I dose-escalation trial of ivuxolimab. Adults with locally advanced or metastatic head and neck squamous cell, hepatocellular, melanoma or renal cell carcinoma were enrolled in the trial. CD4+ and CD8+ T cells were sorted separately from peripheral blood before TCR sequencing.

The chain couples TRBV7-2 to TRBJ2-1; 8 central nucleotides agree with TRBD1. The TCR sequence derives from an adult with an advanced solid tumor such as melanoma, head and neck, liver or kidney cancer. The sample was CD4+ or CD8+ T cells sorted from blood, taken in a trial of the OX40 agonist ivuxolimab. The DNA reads TGTGCCAGCAGCGCCAGGACAGGGTCGGTCAATGAGCAGTTCTTC. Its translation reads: CASSARTGSVNEQFF.